Listed below are T cell receptor beta chains from one sample, sequenced in a study of shared clonotypes between healthy human individuals. The data were produced by immunoSEQ multiplex PCR, yet TCRdb's version contains in-frame clones alone and is incomplete. Among hundreds of thousands of clones, about 95% were seen once, and the ten largest hold around 0.12%. The source material was naive CD8+ T cells sorted from blood. All receptors come from a young woman in good health. The CDR3 runs from the conserved cysteine through the conserved F or W. A D gene is named only where the DNA matches it firmly. Clone size appears in some rows only: once, few, many, or a class for an expanded clone.

V: TRBV6-1
D: TRBD2
J: TRBJ2-3
size: -
CDR3: CASSEGGLALDTQYF
DNA: TGTGCCAGCAGTGAAGGGGGACTAGCCTTAGATACGCAGTATTTT

V: TRBV19
D: TRBD2
J: TRBJ2-1
size: -
CDR3: CASSSSGSSWDEQFF
DNA: TGTGCCAGTAGCTCTAGCGGGAGTTCCTGGGATGAGCAGTTCTTC

V: TRBV6-1
D: TRBD1
J: TRBJ1-1
size: -
CDR3: CASSETGGANTEAFF
DNA: TGTGCCAGCAGTGAGACAGGGGGGGCGAACACTGAAGCTTTCTTT

V: TRBV7-2
D: -
J: TRBJ2-7
size: -
CDR3: CASSLPTGAKLYEQYF
DNA: TGTGCCAGCAGCTTACCGACGGGGGCTAAATTGTACGAGCAGTACTTC

V: TRBV29-1
D: TRBD1
J: TRBJ1-2
size: few
CDR3: CSVPDRAIGYTF
DNA: TGCAGCGTCCCGGACAGGGCGATTGGCTACACCTTC

V: TRBV28
D: TRBD1
J: TRBJ2-7
size: -
CDR3: CASRNRGMSYEQYF
DNA: TGTGCCAGCAGAAACAGGGGGATGTCCTACGAGCAGTACTTC

V: TRBV15
D: -
J: TRBJ2-1
size: -
CDR3: CATSDPPAGWGEQFF
DNA: TGTGCCACCAGCGACCCCCCAGCCGGGTGGGGTGAGCAGTTCTTC

V: TRBV29-1
D: TRBD1
J: TRBJ2-1
size: -
CDR3: CSASGTGSLYEQFF
DNA: TGCAGCGCTTCCGGGACAGGGAGCCTCTATGAGCAGTTCTTC

V: TRBV5-1
D: TRBD1
J: TRBJ1-1
size: -
CDR3: CASSFSDRGRTEAFF
DNA: TGCGCCAGCAGCTTCTCGGACAGGGGAAGGACTGAAGCTTTCTTT

V: TRBV10-2
D: -
J: TRBJ2-3
size: -
CDR3: CASSERATDTQYF
DNA: TGCGCCAGCAGTGAACGGGCGACAGATACGCAGTATTTT

V: TRBV4-1
D: -
J: TRBJ2-3
size: -
CDR3: CASSQAPSDTQYF
DNA: TGCGCCAGCAGCCAAGCCCCGTCAGATACGCAGTATTTT

V: TRBV7-2
D: TRBD2
J: TRBJ2-7
size: -
CDR3: CASSLGPGTTYEQYF
DNA: TGTGCCAGCAGCTTAGGCCCCGGGACTACCTACGAGCAGTACTTC

V: TRBV2
D: -
J: TRBJ1-2
size: -
CDR3: CASSDWGYGYTF
DNA: TGTGCCAGCAGTGATTGGGGCTATGGCTACACCTTC

V: TRBV28
D: -
J: TRBJ1-2
size: -
CDR3: CASSTTRTVRNYGYTF
DNA: TGTGCCAGCAGTACAACCCGGACAGTCCGGAACTATGGCTACACCTTC

V: TRBV29-1
D: TRBD1
J: TRBJ2-5
size: -
CDR3: CSVEWFDRDQETQYF
DNA: TGCAGCGTTGAGTGGTTCGACAGGGACCAAGAGACCCAGTACTTC

V: TRBV19
D: TRBD1
J: TRBJ1-1
size: -
CDR3: CASSAWTGVMNTEAFF
DNA: TGTGCCAGTAGTGCCTGGACAGGGGTTATGAACACTGAAGCTTTCTTT

V: TRBV11-2
D: -
J: TRBJ2-2
size: -
CDR3: CASSFPDNTGELFF
DNA: TGTGCCAGCAGCTTCCCGGATAACACCGGGGAGCTGTTTTTT

V: TRBV4-1
D: -
J: TRBJ2-7
size: -
CDR3: CASSQVVGTHSYEQYF
DNA: TGCGCCAGCAGCCAAGTTGTCGGGACCCACTCCTACGAGCAGTACTTC

V: TRBV5-1
D: -
J: TRBJ1-1
size: -
CDR3: CASSFTGFNTEAFF
DNA: TGCGCCAGCAGCTTCACAGGGTTTAACACTGAAGCTTTCTTT

V: TRBV2
D: -
J: TRBJ2-5
size: -
CDR3: CASSAWQRWETQYF
DNA: TGTGCCAGCAGTGCGTGGCAGCGCTGGGAGACCCAGTACTTC